This is a list of T cell receptor beta chains from one sample in a study of blood T cells in healthy people across ages. MiXCR was run by TCRdb on the 5' RACE reads, yielding one entry per CDR3 protein. The data show roughly 560,000 distinct CDR3 sequences, with less than 25% seen just once and 8.7% held by the top ten. These data were also reused for a study on T cells of mothers and their children.

Sequencing input: blood. The receptors stem from a boy aged 5-17 years in good health. CDR3s include the opening cysteine and the closing phenylalanine or tryptophan. A D gene is named only where the DNA matches it firmly. Clone size is given for some rows only: seen once, a few or many times, or a class if the clone is expanded.

>NA|NA|TRBJ1-2|TRBV29-1
CSVADRGGYGYTF
TGCAGCGTAGCGGACAGAGGGGGCTATGGCTACACCTTC
>NA|NA|TRBJ1-4|TRBV20-1
CSASFPGTTFFHF
TGCAGTGCCAGCTTCCCCGGGACAACATTTTTCCATTTT
>TRBD2|many|TRBJ2-7|TRBV20-1
CSARLAGSYEQYF
TGCAGTGCTAGACTAGCGGGCTCCTACGAGCAGTACTTC
>TRBD1|NA|TRBJ1-4|TRBV14
CASSTLLTGHNEKLFF
TGTGCCAGCAGCACCCTGTTGACAGGGCATAATGAAAAACTGTTTTTT
>TRBD1|NA|TRBJ2-1|TRBV9
CASSGRGQGPHGEQFF
TGTGCCAGCAGCGGCAGGGGACAGGGGCCCCACGGTGAGCAGTTCTTC
>NA|NA|TRBJ2-1|TRBV5-1
CASSLEGTSYNEQFF
TGCGCCAGCAGCTTGGAAGGAACTTCCTACAATGAGCAGTTCTTC
>NA|NA|TRBJ2-7|TRBV2
CASSEVRRSSYEQYF
TGTGCCAGCAGTGAAGTAAGAAGGAGCTCCTACGAGCAGTACTTC
>NA|few|TRBJ2-5|TRBV2
CASSVTQGRPTGWFF
TGTGCCAGCAGTGTTACACAGGGTCGACCTACCGGATGGTTCTTC
>TRBD2|few|TRBJ2-2|TRBV9
CASSVDLAGETGELFF
TGTGCCAGCAGCGTAGATCTAGCGGGAGAGACCGGGGAGCTGTTTTTT
>NA|NA|TRBJ1-2|TRBV5-1
CASTVQGNYGYTF
TGCGCCAGCACCGTCCAGGGAAACTATGGCTACACCTTC
>NA|many|TRBJ1-2|TRBV7-9
CASSLGHYGYTF
TGTGCCAGCAGCTTAGGACACTATGGCTACACCTTC
>TRBD2|NA|TRBJ2-2|TRBV27
CASSSGLAGGTGELFF
TGTGCCAGCAGTTCGGGACTAGCGGGAGGTACCGGGGAGCTGTTTTTT
>NA|NA|TRBJ1-2|TRBV29-1
CSVDAGYETNYGYTF
TGCAGCGTTGACGCAGGGTACGAGACTAACTATGGCTACACCTTC
>NA|NA|TRBJ2-4|TRBV4-1
CASSQVGGAKNIQYF
TGCGCCAGCAGCCAAGTCGGGGGAGCCAAAAACATTCAGTACTTC
>NA|few|TRBJ1-4|TRBV20-1
CSATKRQDNEKLFF
TGCAGTGCGACAAAGCGTCAGGATAATGAAAAACTGTTTTTT
>TRBD1|NA|TRBJ1-2|TRBV5-1
CASRARDRGDYGYTF
TGCGCCAGCAGAGCCCGGGACAGGGGAGACTATGGCTACACCTTC
>NA|few|TRBJ1-4|TRBV28
CASSFGQSATNEKLFF
TGTGCCAGCAGTTTTGGACAGTCGGCAACTAATGAAAAACTGTTTTTT
>TRBD2|NA|TRBJ2-7|TRBV12-3/TRBV12-4
CASSLVLAGAEQYF
TGTGCCAGCAGTTTAGTTCTAGCGGGAGCCGAGCAGTACTTC
>NA|NA|TRBJ2-7|TRBV12-3/TRBV12-4
CASSLRGRGYEQYF
TGTGCCAGCAGCCTACGAGGCAGGGGATACGAGCAGTACTTC
>NA|few|TRBJ2-5|TRBV29-1
CSVDDRARDQETQYF
TGCAGCGTTGATGACCGGGCCAGGGACCAAGAGACCCAGTACTTC
>TRBD2|NA|TRBJ2-5|TRBV9
CASSALGAGDGETQYF
TGTGCCAGCAGCGCCCTAGGGGCGGGAGATGGGGAGACCCAGTACTTC
>NA|NA|TRBJ2-7|TRBV20-1
CSARDSGNEQYF
TGCAGTGCTAGAGATAGTGGAAACGAGCAGTACTTC
>TRBD1|many|TRBJ2-3|TRBV5-1
CASSSGQAPDTQYF
TGCGCCAGCAGCTCTGGACAGGCCCCAGATACGCAGTATTTT
>NA|NA|TRBJ2-7|TRBV12-3/TRBV12-4
CASSLRVWGSYEQYF
TGTGCCAGCAGTTTAAGGGTGTGGGGCTCCTACGAGCAGTACTTC
>NA|NA|TRBJ2-7|TRBV27
CATIARGPTANEQYF
TGTGCCACCATCGCCCGGGGACCCACGGCCAACGAGCAGTACTTC
>NA|few|TRBJ2-2|TRBV3-1
CASSQGPATGELFF
TGTGCCAGCAGCCAAGGCCCGGCCACCGGGGAGCTGTTTTTT
>TRBD2|NA|TRBJ2-3|TRBV12-3/TRBV12-4
CASTLLGLAVRGDSTDTQYF
TGTGCCAGCACCCTACTCGGACTAGCGGTCCGGGGGGATAGCACAGATACGCAGTATTTT
>NA|few|TRBJ1-3|TRBV7-9
CASSLGNRRDSGNTIYF
TGTGCCAGCAGCTTGGGAAACAGGCGGGACTCTGGAAACACCATATATTTT
>TRBD2|NA|TRBJ2-1|TRBV20-1
CSATSGRTYNEQFF
TGCAGTGCTACCAGCGGGAGAACCTACAATGAGCAGTTCTTC